This T cell receptor beta chain appears in the sequencing data of a study of T cells expressing NK-cell markers. CDR3 size: 14 residues. CDR1 and CDR2 from the germline V gene are MNHEY and SVGEGT. TCRdb re-called the 5' RACE reads and gives one entry per CDR3 protein, without DNA. The table for this sample gives more than 550 distinct CDR3 sequences. This clonotype is identified as medium-sized (0.01 to 0.1%) from frequency. Sequencing was carried out using blood T cells: a sorted CD56 or NKG2C T cell subset, CD4+ or CD8+ T cells, or bulk PBMC T cells (not recorded which). This sequence originates from a woman aged 18 to 75 in good health. This chain joins TRBV6-2 or TRBV6-3 and TRBJ2-7. CDR3 in amino acids: CASSFRTEPYEQYF.